This TCR beta chain is from a study of blood T cell repertoires in COVID-19. On the study more broadly: Italy, Spain and the United States were the sources of the convalescent and acute COVID-19 samples.

This clone was observed a few times. All recovered Cohort 3 donors got two negative PCRs, got clearance, or saw symptom resolution. Libraries were prepared by immunoSEQ multiplex PCR; TCRdb keeps only in-frame clonotypes and omits some of them. The sample carries over 100,000 clones, around 83% recorded once. The germline V and J ends were trimmed by 2 bases and 4 bases, with 9 bases remaining between them. From germline, CDR1 is ENHRY and CDR2 SYGVKD. CDR3 length equals 14 residues. The chain links TRBV10-3 to TRBJ1-5; D perhaps matches TRBD1 (5 bases). The sample consisted of PBMCs or T cells enriched from blood (not recorded which). The sequence was obtained from a woman aged 30 to 39 who had recovered from COVID-19. The CDR3 reads CAISEPNRNQPQHF. CDR3 DNA: TGTGCCATCAGTGAGCCAAACAGGAATCAGCCCCAGCATTTT.